The following is a T cell receptor (beta chain) sequence with its context. The antigen this receptor binds is unknown. No base-level quality is on record; no much larger clone is a single base apart. The sample is drawn from a study of blood T cell repertoires in COVID-19 (TCRdb year 2020). The study in broad terms: Samples from collaborators originated in the United States, Italy and Spain and spanned both the acute and convalescent phases of COVID-19. The material from the prospective study consisted of cDNA or gDNA derived from T cells, B-cell-depleted T cells, or PBMCs. The dataset comprised deeply sampled blood TCRbeta repertoires from subjects exposed to, actively infected with, or recovered from COVID-19. The repertoires were made available in a free public database intended to serve as a resource for research on the immune response to SARS-CoV-2. Samples came from the ongoing ImmuneRACE study (first 160 participants) plus 1,254 subjects from 6 global collaborators. Sample metadata almost always included a de-identified subject ID, COVID-19 status, age in years and sex. HLA class I and class II types, where available, came from metadata supplied by the sample provider rather than from assay-based typing. Overall results and qualifications from the work: Clinical and demographic metadata were provided uncurated, with the amount varying by source and participant.

The immunoSEQ Assay, a bias-controlled multiplex PCR, was used to amplify TCRbeta CDR3 regions from genomic DNA. Per the authors' processing: The number of nucleated cells in each sample was estimated by amplification of reference gene primers within the assay. To quantify the absolute abundance of each unique TCRbeta CDR3 rearrangement, sequence reads were collapsed and filtered. Productive Simpson clonality was computed per sample as the square root of Simpson's diversity index over productive rearrangements. The table was pulled from immuneACCESS by TCRdb, which kept in-frame rearrangements only. Such tables lose some clones; where checked, under half of the loss comes from unresolved V genes, and the rest has no known cause. Clonal size and the V and J genes are those of that table, whereas D and trimming came from the DNA. The sample includes some 250,000 clones, with around 89% observed a single time. Roughly 8.3% of the sample is in the top ten clones.

Enrolling through a virtual design, the prospective study's participants ranged in age from roughly 18 to 89 years and lived across roughly 24 United States geographic areas. To assign participants to cohorts, the prospective study relied on clinical history that participants themselves reported in a screening survey and a study questionnaire. ImmuneRACE Cohort 3 recovered participants were defined by two consecutive negative NP/OP PCR tests, healthcare professional clearance, or symptom resolution. In the prospective study, mobile phlebotomists collected whole blood, serum and a nasopharyngeal or oropharyngeal swab from each participant. Prospective study participants could optionally give additional blood draws and questionnaires over an approximately 2-month period. Before DNA extraction, blood samples from the prospective study were shipped at room temperature or frozen. The cysteine opens and the phenylalanine closes a CDR3 of 15 amino acids. The entry retains the CDR3 DNA only, 45 bases that are in frame from base 1. As encoded in the germline V gene, CDR1 is SGHAT while CDR2 is FQNNGV. V loses 5 bases of germline sequence and J loses 3 bases, and the interval between the two ends is 14 bases.

The sequence was collected from a man aged 35-49 years who had recovered from COVID-19. The sequence is built from TRBV11-2 and TRBJ1-3, with the D gene call left open. The sequenced sample was PBMCs or T cells enriched from blood (not recorded which). The DNA sequence follows: TGTGCCAGCAGCCCGTGGCAGGTTGGTGGAAACACCATATATTTT. Its amino acids are CASSPWQVGGNTIYF.